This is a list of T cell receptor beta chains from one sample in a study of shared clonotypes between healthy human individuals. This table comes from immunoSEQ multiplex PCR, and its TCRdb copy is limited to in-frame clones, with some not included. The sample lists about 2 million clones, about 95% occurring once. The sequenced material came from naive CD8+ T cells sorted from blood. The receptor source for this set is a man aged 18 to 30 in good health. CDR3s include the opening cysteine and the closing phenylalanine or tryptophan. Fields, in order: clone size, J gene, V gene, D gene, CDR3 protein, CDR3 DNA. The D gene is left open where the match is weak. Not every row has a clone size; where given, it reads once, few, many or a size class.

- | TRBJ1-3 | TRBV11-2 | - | CASSRDVWGYGNTIYF | TGTGCCAGCAGCCGAGATGTCTGGGGGTATGGAAACACCATATATTTT
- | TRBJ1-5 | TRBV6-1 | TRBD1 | CASRGTGGNQPQHF | TGTGCCAGCAGGGGGACAGGGGGGAATCAGCCCCAGCATTTT
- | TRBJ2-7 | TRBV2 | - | CASSEGDKSSYEQYF | TGTGCCAGCAGTGAAGGGGACAAATCCTCCTACGAGCAGTACTTC
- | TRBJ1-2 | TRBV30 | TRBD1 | CAWTEGQGSRYTF | TGTGCCTGGACCGAGGGACAGGGAAGCCGCTACACCTTC
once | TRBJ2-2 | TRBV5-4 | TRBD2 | CASSFAGGPAGELFF | TGTGCCAGCAGCTTCGCGGGAGGTCCCGCCGGGGAGCTGTTTTTT
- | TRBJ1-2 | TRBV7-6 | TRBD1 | CASSPRQGWDYGYTF | TGTGCCAGCAGCCCGCGACAGGGGTGGGACTATGGCTACACCTTC
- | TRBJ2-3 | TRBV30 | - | CASKDRTYTDTQYF | TGTGCCTCTAAGGACAGAACATACACAGATACGCAGTATTTT
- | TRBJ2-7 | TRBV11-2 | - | CASSSGGPSYEQYF | TGTGCCAGCAGCTCCGGGGGGCCCTCCTACGAGCAGTACTTC
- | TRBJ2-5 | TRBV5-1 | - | CASSLGQQETQYF | TGCGCCAGCAGCCTAGGACAGCAAGAGACCCAGTACTTC
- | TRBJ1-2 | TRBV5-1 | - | CASSLAGGFYGYTF | TGCGCCAGCAGCTTGGCCGGCGGATTCTATGGCTACACCTTC
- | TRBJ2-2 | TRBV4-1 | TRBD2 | CASSQVGGSDTGELFF | TGCGCCAGCAGCCAAGTGGGCGGGAGCGACACCGGGGAGCTGTTTTTT
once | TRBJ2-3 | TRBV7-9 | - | CASSLMDTQYF | TGTGCCAGCAGCTTGATGGATACGCAGTATTTT
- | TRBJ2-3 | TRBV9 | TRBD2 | CASSVGWLAGLNTDTQYF | TGTGCCAGCAGCGTAGGTTGGCTAGCGGGGCTAAACACAGATACGCAGTATTTT
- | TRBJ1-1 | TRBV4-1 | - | CASSQDIGDEAFF | TGCGCCAGCAGCCAAGATATCGGGGATGAAGCTTTCTTT
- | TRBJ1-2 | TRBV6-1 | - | CASSVRAGKGYTF | TGTGCCAGCAGTGTCAGGGCCGGGAAGGGCTACACCTTC
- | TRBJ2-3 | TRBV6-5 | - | CASSYSGNKDTQYF | TGTGCCAGCAGTTACTCGGGAAACAAAGATACGCAGTATTTT
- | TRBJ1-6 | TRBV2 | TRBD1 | CASSETGDDYNSPLHF | TGTGCCAGCAGCGAGACAGGGGACGACTATAATTCACCCCTCCACTTT
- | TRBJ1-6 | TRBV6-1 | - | CASSYRESDSPLHF | TGTGCCAGCAGTTATAGGGAAAGCGATTCACCCCTCCACTTT
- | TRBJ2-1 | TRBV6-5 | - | CASSYSTSAREQFF | TGTGCCAGCAGTTACTCAACCTCAGCGAGGGAGCAGTTCTTC
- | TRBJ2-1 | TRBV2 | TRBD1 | CASSEQGQGLSNEQFF | TGTGCCAGCAGTGAACAGGGACAGGGGCTTAGCAATGAGCAGTTCTTC
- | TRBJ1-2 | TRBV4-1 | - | CASSQDWAGTGHGYTF | TGCGCCAGCAGCCAAGATTGGGCCGGGACGGGCCACGGCTACACCTTC
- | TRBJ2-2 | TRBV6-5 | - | CASSYSAAGELFF | TGTGCCAGCAGTTACTCGGCCGCCGGGGAGCTGTTTTTT
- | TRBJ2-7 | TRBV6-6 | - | CASSYNVDYEQYF | TGTGCCAGCAGTTATAACGTGGACTACGAGCAGTACTTC
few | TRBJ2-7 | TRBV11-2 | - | CASSPVVYEQYF | TGTGCCAGCAGCCCGGTCGTCTACGAGCAGTACTTC
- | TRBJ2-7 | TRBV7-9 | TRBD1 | CASSNYDRGLYEQYF | TGTGCCAGCAGCAATTATGACAGGGGGCTCTACGAGCAGTACTTC
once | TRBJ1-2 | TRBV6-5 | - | CASSSLGGHYGYTF | TGTGCCAGCAGTTCTCTCGGGGGACACTATGGCTACACCTTC
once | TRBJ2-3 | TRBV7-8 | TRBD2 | CASSSMMASSGYSDTQYF | TGTGCCAGCAGCTCTATGATGGCCTCTAGCGGGTATTCAGATACGCAGTATTTT
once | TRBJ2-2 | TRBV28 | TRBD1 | CASSWDRERDTGELFF | TGTGCCAGCAGTTGGGACAGGGAAAGAGACACCGGGGAGCTGTTTTTT
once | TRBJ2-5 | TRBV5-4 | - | CASSYSGDETQYF | TGTGCCAGCAGCTATTCGGGGGATGAGACCCAGTACTTC
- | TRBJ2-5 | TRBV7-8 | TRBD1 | CASSSLPTGKETQYF | TGTGCCAGCAGCTCCCTACCGACAGGGAAGGAGACCCAGTACTTC
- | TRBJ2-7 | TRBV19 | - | CASSIGLSYEQYF | TGTGCCAGTAGTATTGGGCTCAGCTACGAGCAGTACTTC
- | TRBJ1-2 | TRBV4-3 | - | CASSQGTLASYGYTF | TGCGCCAGCAGCCAAGGTACTCTTGCAAGCTATGGCTACACCTTC
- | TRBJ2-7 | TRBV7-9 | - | CASSPAPREQYF | TGTGCCAGCAGCCCGGCCCCAAGGGAGCAGTACTTC
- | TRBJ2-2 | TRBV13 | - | CASSFTGSTGELFF | TGTGCCAGCAGCTTTACAGGGTCCACCGGGGAGCTGTTTTTT
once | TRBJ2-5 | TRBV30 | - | CAWTPDSQETQYF | TGTGCCTGGACCCCGGACAGCCAAGAGACCCAGTACTTC
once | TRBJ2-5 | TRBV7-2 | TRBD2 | CASSLVRGVKETQYF | TGTGCCAGCAGCTTGGTGCGGGGGGTAAAAGAGACCCAGTACTTC
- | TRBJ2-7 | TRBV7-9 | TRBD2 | CASSLSPGLAGDPSYEQYF | TGTGCCAGCAGCTTATCCCCGGGACTAGCGGGGGATCCATCCTACGAGCAGTACTTC
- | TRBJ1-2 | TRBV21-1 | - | CASTKMKGGYTF | TGTGCCAGCACGAAGATGAAGGGAGGCTACACCTTC
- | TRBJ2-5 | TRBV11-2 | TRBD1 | CASSFGTASTETQYF | TGTGCCAGCAGCTTTGGGACAGCGAGCACTGAGACCCAGTACTTC
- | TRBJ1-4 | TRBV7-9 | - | CASSRGSLEKLFF | TGTGCCAGCAGCCGCGGGTCACTGGAAAAACTGTTTTTT
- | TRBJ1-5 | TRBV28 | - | CASRSRGGNQPQHF | TGTGCCAGCCGGTCCAGAGGGGGCAATCAGCCCCAGCATTTT
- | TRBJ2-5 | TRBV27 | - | CASSLGGLETQYF | TGTGCCAGCAGTTTGGGCGGATTAGAGACCCAGTACTTC
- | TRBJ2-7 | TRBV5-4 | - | CASSLGSRSYEQYF | TGTGCCAGCAGCTTGGGTAGTAGATCCTACGAGCAGTACTTC
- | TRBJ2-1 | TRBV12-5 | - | CASGLTAEQFF | TGTGCTAGTGGTTTGACCGCTGAGCAGTTCTTC